The 28 T cell receptor beta chains below all came from one sample that was sequenced in a study of blood T cells in healthy people across ages. Combining a sample-barcoded 5' primer with a J-beta primer mix, a second PCR ran for roughly 6 to 12 cycles. TCRdb itself ran the 5' RACE reads through MiXCR, one entry per CDR3 protein. The sample shows approximately 1,700,000 distinct CDR3 sequences, about two fifths of them seen only once. The sequenced sample was blood. The receptor source for this set is a human donor in good health.

The chain employs TRBV7-2 and TRBJ2-5, with a weak D call TRBD2 (5 bases). The V gene lost 11 bases and the J gene lost 1 base, with 17 bases spanning the gap. Germline V CDR1 and CDR2: SGHTA, FQGNSA. CDR3 size: 14 residues. The CDR3 DNA reads as TGTGCCTCACAGCGGACCGGGATCCAAGAGACCCAGTACTTC. Translation: CASQRTGIQETQYF.

The rearrangement joins TRBV20-1 to TRBJ1-5; 7 bases align to TRBD1. The V gene end was trimmed by 2 bases and the J gene end by 6 bases; junction bases not matched to a gene: 13. Germline V gives CDR1 DFQATT, CDR2 SNEGSKA (reference sequence). There are 16 residues in the CDR3. CDR3 coding DNA: TGCAGTGCTAGACCTCTCAAGACAGGGAAGGGTCAGCCCCAGCATTTT. The encoded protein is CSARPLKTGKGQPQHF.

The chain carries TRBV12-3 or TRBV12-4 and TRBJ1-4, with 8 bases aligning to TRBD1. J gave up 5 bases and V 3 bases, and 14 bases lay outside the gene matches. This CDR3 has 18 residues. The CDR3 loop is CASSFGPPDRGENEKLFF. The CDR3 DNA is TGTGCCAGCAGTTTTGGTCCGCCCGACAGGGGTGAAAATGAAAAACTGTTTTTT.

Here the CDR3 reads CASSLSPLGTSYNEQFF. In DNA form, the CDR3 reads TGCGCCAGCAGCTTGTCCCCCCTGGGGACCTCCTACAATGAGCAGTTCTTC. The chain links TRBV5-1 to TRBJ2-1; D possibly matches TRBD1 or TRBD2 (5 bases each). This CDR3 contains 17 residues. Germline V CDR1 and CDR2: SGHRS, YFSETQ. V was cut by 1 base and J by 0 bases, with 14 bases left in between.

V usage is TRBV2 and J usage is TRBJ1-2; D gene uncertain. The germline gives CDR1 SNHLY, CDR2 FYNNEI. Trimming pared 8 bases from V and 8 bases from J, leaving 15 bases between. The CDR3 extends over 12 amino acids. The CDR3 here is CASGGRLEGYTF. The CDR3 coding sequence is TGTGCCAGCGGCGGACGGTTAGAAGGCTACACCTTC.

In this sample, this clonotype turned up a few times. The chain combines TRBV2 with TRBJ2-3; D is perhaps TRBD2 (5 bases). From germline, CDR1 is SNHLY and CDR2 FYNNEI. This CDR3 is built from 14 residues. The V end was cut by 4 bases, the J end by 0 bases, with 8 bases between. DNA of the CDR3: TGTGCCAGCAGTGGAGCGGCTAGCACAGATACGCAGTATTTT. This encodes CASSGAASTDTQYF.

The V and J genes are TRBV5-1 and TRBJ2-3; 11 bases agree with TRBD2. In germline, CDR1 is SGHRS, CDR2 YFSETQ. The CDR3 has 17 amino acids. J gave up 0 bases and V 4 bases, and 7 bases lay outside the gene matches. CDR3 residues: CASSLPLAGASTDTQYF. CDR3 DNA sequence: TGCGCCAGCAGCCTACCACTAGCGGGGGCTAGCACAGATACGCAGTATTTT.

The rearrangement joins TRBV5-1 to TRBJ2-3; 9 bases map to TRBD1. V was pared by 4 bases and J by 4 bases, with 7 bases of the junction left unmatched. The CDR3 runs 15 residues. Per the germline V gene, CDR1 is SGHRS and CDR2 is YFSETQ. Here the CDR3 DNA reads TGCGCCAGCAGCGCAGACAGGGGGTTCTCAGATACGCAGTATTTT. It is translated as CASSADRGFSDTQYF.

This clonotype occurred a few times. The CDR3 region has the DNA TGCAGTGCTAGTGGGTTGGGTAGCTCTGGGGCCAACGTCCTGACTTTC. This translates into CSASGLGSSGANVLTF. This chain links TRBV20-1 with TRBJ2-6; no clear D. The CDR3 has 16 amino acids. V was cut by 3 bases and J by 0 bases, with 12 bases left in between. The germline V gene has CDR1 DFQATT and CDR2 SNEGSKA (reference sequence).

The sample holds many counts of this clonotype. The chain couples TRBV30 to TRBJ2-1; D gene uncertain. Germline V gene data show CDR1 as GTSNPN and CDR2 as SVGIG (reference sequence). The CDR3 length is 11 residues. V was cut by 2 bases and J by 6 bases, with 5 bases left in between. The CDR3 is CAWSILNEQFF. Written as DNA, the CDR3 is TGTGCCTGGAGTATTCTCAATGAGCAGTTCTTC.

The rearrangement joins TRBV29-1 to TRBJ2-4; maybe TRBD2 (5 bases). CDR1 SQVTM and CDR2 ANQGSEA come from the germline V gene. V shed 7 bases and J shed 9 bases, with 13 bases lying between them. The length of the CDR3 is 11 residues. The CDR3 loop is CSARGNTIQYF. CDR3 DNA sequence: TGCAGCGCACGGGGTAATACCATTCAGTACTTC.

Comment on this clonotype: A junction end diverges from the germline sequence, so it may reflect a read error. The chain couples TRBV5-1 to TRBJ1-2; 8 nucleotides agree with TRBD1. CDR3 size: 12 residues. Germline-derived CDR1 and CDR2 are SGHRS and YFSETQ. In nucleotides, the CDR3 is TGCGCCAGCAGTTTGGACAGGGATGGCCACACCTTC. Translation gives CASSLDRDGHTF. The whole variable domain, filled in from reference TRBV5-1 and TRBJ1-2, reads KAGVTQTPRYLIKTRGQQVTLSCSPISGHRSVSWYQQTPGQGLQFLFEYFSETQRNKGNFPGRFSGRQFSNSRSEMNVSTLELGDSALYLCASSLDRDGHTFGSGTRLTVV.

The chain combines TRBV20-1 with TRBJ1-6; no definite D call. The germline V gene has CDR1 DFQATT and CDR2 SNEGSKA (reference sequence). The CDR3 covers 17 residues. Trimming removed 0 bases from V and 1 base from J, with 13 bases in between. The CDR3 loop reads CSAREDGWGSYNSPLHF. The CDR3 region has the DNA TGCAGTGCTAGAGAGGACGGATGGGGATCCTATAATTCACCCCTCCACTTT.

The chain carries TRBV30 and TRBJ1-1; D gene uncertain. Per the germline V gene, CDR1 is GTSNPN and CDR2 is SVGIG (reference sequence). Trimming stripped 0 bases from V and 1 base from J, with 9 bases between. This CDR3 has 14 residues. CDR3 bases: TGTGCCTGGAGTGTACTCGCGGGGAACACTGAAGCTTTCTTT. Translation: CAWSVLAGNTEAFF.

A remark on this clonotype: One end of the junction fails to match germline, which may point to a read error. The chain employs TRBV7-3 and TRBJ1-4, with TRBD1 identical over 8 bases. From germline, CDR1 is SGHTA and CDR2 FQGTGA. There are 15 residues in the CDR3. The CDR3 DNA reads as TGTGCCGGCAGCCCGCAGGGGGCGCGGGGTGAAAAACTGTTTTTT. Translation: CAGSPQGARGEKLFF.

This chain joins TRBV12-3 or TRBV12-4 and TRBJ2-1, with D tentatively TRBD1 (6 bases). This CDR3 contains 13 residues. With 3 bases removed from V and 10 bases from J, the gap between germline ends came to 13 bases. CDR3 nucleotides: TGTGCCAGCAGTTTGGGGGCTAACTACGAGCAGTTCTTC. Residues: CASSLGANYEQFF.

The J gene is TRBJ2-5, the V gene TRBV6-2 or TRBV6-3, with D hard to call. The length of the CDR3 is 14 residues. The V end was cut by 6 bases, the J end by 0 bases, with 11 bases between. Germline lookup yields CDR1 MNHEY and CDR2 SVGEGT. CDR3 amino acids: CASSLTYYQETQYF. In DNA form, the CDR3 reads TGTGCCAGCAGCCTGACATATTACCAAGAGACCCAGTACTTC.

V and J are TRBV5-1 and TRBJ2-3; D gene uncertain. V dropped 0 bases and J dropped 1 base, with 18 bases sitting between them. Germline values: CDR1 SGHRS, CDR2 YFSETQ. The CDR3 totals 18 residues. The CDR3 DNA sequence: TGCGCCAGCAGCTTGGTCTTTGACGACGTGTCTGGCACAGATACGCAGTATTTT. Amino acid sequence: CASSLVFDDVSGTDTQYF.

This clonotype was observed a few times. A single base separates this from a much larger clone, so it may be a read error. The chain employs TRBV2 and TRBJ2-5, with D possibly matching TRBD2 (6 bases). The CDR3 contains 13 residues. CDR1 and CDR2 (germline): SNHLY, FYNNEI. The DNA for the CDR3 is TGTGCCAGCAGTGAATGGAGGGGAGAGACCCGGTACTTC. Translation gives CASSEWRGETRYF.

This sequence joins TRBV29-1 and TRBJ1-1, with TRBD1 as a possible D gene (5 bases). This CDR3 is 13 amino acids long. With 6 bases removed from V and 3 bases from J, the gap between germline ends came to 14 bases. Germline CDR1 reads SQVTM; CDR2 reads ANQGSEA. The CDR3 spells CSVVVAGDTEAFF. For the CDR3, the DNA is TGCAGCGTGGTGGTGGCGGGGGACACTGAAGCTTTCTTT.

In its sample, this clonotype was seen a few times. V and J are TRBV20-1 and TRBJ2-1, with D perhaps given as TRBD1 or TRBD2 (6 bases each). The J call may be incorrect, as the DNA end agrees better with TRBJ2-7. CDR1 and CDR2 (germline): DFQATT, SNEGSKA (reference sequence). This CDR3 is 16 amino acids long. The CDR3 DNA reads as TGCAGTGCTAGAATTCCCAGGGGAGGTAGATACAATGAGCAGTACTTC. Translation: CSARIPRGGRYNEQYF.

V usage is TRBV20-1 and J usage is TRBJ1-2, with D perhaps matching TRBD1 (5 bases). Germline-derived CDR1 and CDR2 are DFQATT and SNEGSKA (reference sequence). The CDR3 extends over 14 amino acids. The V gene lost 5 bases and the J gene lost 4 bases, with 17 bases spanning the gap. CDR3 residues: CSAAPPGVFYGYTF. The CDR3 DNA sequence: TGCAGTGCTGCCCCTCCGGGGGTCTTCTATGGCTACACCTTC.

The chain employs TRBV12-3 or TRBV12-4 and TRBJ2-7; TRBD2 agrees at 12 bases. V lost 6 bases, J lost 0 bases, and 6 bases stayed unmatched. The CDR3 length is 16 residues. CDR3: CASSRTSGILSYEQYF. Written as DNA, the CDR3 is TGTGCCAGCAGCAGGACTAGCGGGATACTCTCCTACGAGCAGTACTTC.

This chain uses TRBV2 with TRBJ2-6, with D perhaps TRBD1 (7 bases). The CDR3 runs to 14 residues. The germline CDR1 and CDR2 sequences are SNHLY and FYNNEI. The V end was cut by 5 bases, the J end by 10 bases, with 15 bases between. CDR3 DNA sequence: TGTGCCAGCAGTTCCAGGGGGGCAAAGAACGTCCTGACTTTC. This translates into CASSSRGAKNVLTF.

This clonotype was picked up one time. The V call is TRBV7-6, the J call TRBJ2-6, with D hard to call. Germline V gives CDR1 SGHVS, CDR2 FNYEAQ. With 5 bases removed from V and 1 base from J, the gap between germline ends came to 9 bases. This CDR3 has 15 amino acids. Written as DNA, the CDR3 is TGTGCCAGCAGCCCTTCTCTGTCTGGGGCCAACGTCCTGACTTTC. Protein: CASSPSLSGANVLTF.

A few counts support this clonotype. J is TRBJ1-2 and V is TRBV4-3; D is uncertain. V was trimmed by 3 bases and J by 3 bases, leaving 26 bases between them. The germline gives CDR1 LGHNA, CDR2 YSLEER. This CDR3 has 19 residues. CDR3 nucleotide sequence: TGCGCCAGCAGCCATCTGGCGGGTCAGGCCTCCAAATCCTACTATGGCTACACCTTC. This translates into CASSHLAGQASKSYYGYTF.

The V gene is TRBV4-3, the J gene TRBJ1-1; D possibly corresponds to TRBD1 (5 bases). Germline CDR1 LGHNA, CDR2 YSLEER. The V and J ends lost 4 bases and 3 bases respectively, with 18 bases between them. The CDR3 has 16 amino acids. The CDR3 coding sequence is TGCGCCAGCAGCCGACGGTGGACGGGGGGTTACACTGAAGCTTTCTTT. It translates to CASSRRWTGGYTEAFF.

The V and J genes are TRBV10-2 and TRBJ2-7, with 8 bases identical to TRBD1. From germline, CDR1 is WSHSY and CDR2 SAAADI. CDR3 size: 16 residues. V gave up 5 bases and J gave up 1 base; unmatched junction bases: 10. The CDR3 loop is CASSSPDRALSYEQYF. The CDR3 bases are TGCGCCAGCAGTTCGCCGGACAGGGCCCTTTCCTACGAGCAGTACTTC.